This is a list of T cell receptor beta chains from one sample in a study of blood T cell repertoires in COVID-19. TCRdb's table, derived via immunoSEQ multiplex PCR, lists solely in-frame clones and lacks some. The data show 250,000 or so clones, roughly 88% seen once. The specimen sequenced was peripheral blood. These receptors were taken from a man between 35 and 55 years old who had recovered from COVID-19. Both conserved end residues are part of each CDR3. The order of the fields is J gene, clone size, V gene, CDR3 protein. The size field is filled for only some rows; it gives once, few, many or a size class.

TRBJ2-1 | NA | TRBV7-6 | CASSWLGNSGGYNEQFF
TRBJ2-1 | NA | TRBV5-6 | CASSLPPWRETDNEQFF
TRBJ2-1 | NA | TRBV5-1 | CASRQWAHTNEQFF
TRBJ2-3 | NA | TRBV30 | CAWSLGGDTQYF
TRBJ2-7 | NA | TRBV7-2 | CASNPMDSPYEQYF
TRBJ1-6 | once | TRBV6-6 | CASSTGDSPLHF
TRBJ1-1 | NA | TRBV18 | CASSPRPTTGVTTEAFF
TRBJ2-7 | NA | TRBV7-2 | CASSFDRGGIYEQYF
TRBJ1-1 | NA | TRBV30 | CAWRRDGGAFF
TRBJ1-5 | NA | TRBV5-6 | CASSLMAGNQPQHF
TRBJ1-5 | NA | TRBV19 | CASSAGGLGDNQPQHF
TRBJ2-5 | NA | TRBV4-3 | CASSQQQRTSGGEETQYF
TRBJ2-7 | once | TRBV11-3 | CASSLGGPRGREQYF
TRBJ2-2 | NA | TRBV7-9 | CASSLSDRAGTGELFF
TRBJ2-5 | NA | TRBV11-3 | CASSKIRQGVGETQYF
TRBJ2-5 | NA | TRBV10-3 | CAISDPGLAVQETQYF
TRBJ2-7 | NA | TRBV6-1 | CASSVRPGQGPPYEQYF
TRBJ1-5 | NA | TRBV5-6 | CASSQGQNQPQHF
TRBJ2-7 | NA | TRBV24-1 | CAPRILTGTGRYEQYF
TRBJ1-1 | NA | TRBV12-3/TRBV12-4 | CASSRDRVTEAFF
TRBJ2-5 | NA | TRBV7-2 | CASSLAGQLETQYF
TRBJ1-1 | NA | TRBV27 | CASSRTAGTGLSTEAFF
TRBJ1-5 | NA | TRBV30 | CAWSVQGHQPQHF
TRBJ2-2 | once | TRBV24-1 | CATSDTSGANTGELFF
TRBJ2-1 | NA | TRBV4-1 | CASSQLLGLRREQFF
TRBJ2-7 | NA | TRBV6-2/TRBV6-3 | CASSMPGQGGREQYF
TRBJ1-2 | NA | TRBV12-3/TRBV12-4 | CASSLGQARSYTF
TRBJ2-1 | NA | TRBV11-2 | CASSLAGGHIDNEQFF
TRBJ2-2 | NA | TRBV6-5 | CASRIQSTGELFF
TRBJ1-5 | once | TRBV5-3 | CARSSNLVVSDQPQHF
TRBJ1-2 | NA | TRBV3-1/TRBV3-2 | CASSPPSQGVEAGYTF
TRBJ2-1 | NA | TRBV7-8 | CASSLVAGYYNEQFF
TRBJ2-7 | NA | TRBV6-5 | CASSYSTSGYSYEQYF
TRBJ2-3 | once | TRBV5-4 | CASSLRQEISTDTQYF
TRBJ2-1 | NA | TRBV6-6 | CASNPGGSYNEQFF
TRBJ1-1 | few | TRBV6-4 | CAKKGREGTEAFF
TRBJ2-3 | NA | TRBV5-4 | CASSLEPRPDTQYF
TRBJ2-1 | NA | TRBV6-5 | CASSYMGLAGNEQFF
TRBJ1-1 | NA | TRBV13 | CASSLGPAGTEAFF
TRBJ2-1 | NA | TRBV7-6 | CASSIDRGAYNEQFF
TRBJ2-2 | NA | TRBV19 | CASSIGGANTGELFF
TRBJ2-7 | NA | TRBV13 | CASSVLASRNEQYF
TRBJ2-5 | NA | TRBV9 | CASSPRPGPLVGETQYF